The next 6 T cell receptor beta chains were all read from a single sample in a study of blood T cell repertoires in COVID-19. Produced via immunoSEQ multiplex PCR; TCRdb's table is partial and in-frame only. The table lists under 300,000 clones, around nine tenths of them singletons. Sequencing was carried out using PBMCs or T cells enriched from blood (not recorded which). These receptors were obtained from a woman between 35 and 50 years old who had recovered from COVID-19.

V is TRBV5-4 and J is TRBJ1-2; D perhaps matches TRBD1 (5 bases). Germline CDR1 and CDR2: SGHNT and YYREEE (reference sequence). CDR3 length equals 15 residues. V was clipped by 0 bases and J by 2 bases, with 11 bases between them. The CDR3 DNA reads as TGTGCCAGCAGCTTGGGGGGCGGAATGAACTATGGCTACACCTTC. It yields the protein CASSLGGGMNYGYTF.

V gene TRBV9 combines with J gene TRBJ1-1; D is unresolved. The CDR3 runs to 16 residues. Germline values: CDR1 SGDLS, CDR2 YYNGEE. Trimming took off 3 bases at V and 1 base at J, with 16 bases between the two ends. DNA for the CDR3: TGTGCCAGCAGCGGCCCTTTACAAACCCCGAACACTGAAGCTTTCTTT. It codes for CASSGPLQTPNTEAFF.

This chain uses TRBV9 with TRBJ2-1; D gene unclear. CDR3 length equals 14 residues. The germline gives CDR1 SGDLS, CDR2 YYNGEE. The V end lost 0 bases, the J end lost 5 bases, and 9 bases lay between the germline ends. This CDR3 reads CASSVEASNNEQFF. The DNA of the CDR3 is TGTGCCAGCAGCGTAGAGGCTAGTAACAATGAGCAGTTCTTC.

V gene TRBV19 combines with J gene TRBJ2-1; 9 bases are a match to TRBD1. CDR3 length: 14 residues. V trimming: 9 bases; J trimming: 3 bases; junction bases outside the gene matches: 6. Germline loops: CDR1 LNHDA, CDR2 SQIVND (reference sequence). The CDR3 DNA is TGTGCCAGCCGTCGGGACAGGGACTACAATGAGCAGTTCTTC. The encoded protein is CASRRDRDYNEQFF.

The chain couples TRBV2 to TRBJ2-7; a weak D match, TRBD2 (5 bases). Trimming left V 5 bases short and J 3 bases short, with 14 bases between. In germline, CDR1 is SNHLY, CDR2 FYNNEI. This CDR3 has 14 amino acids. For the CDR3, the DNA is TGTGCCAGCAGTCACCGGGAACCCAACTACGAGCAGTACTTC. Protein: CASSHREPNYEQYF.

The gene calls are TRBV6-1 and TRBJ1-6; 9 positions agree with TRBD1. CDR1 is MNHNS, CDR2 SASEGT, per germline. The CDR3 sequence is 17 residues long. V shed 4 bases and J 3 bases; nucleotides not matched to a gene: 7. This CDR3 is CASSVRQGGGYNSPLHF. CDR3 nucleotide sequence: TGTGCCAGCAGTGTTAGACAGGGGGGGGGCTATAATTCACCCCTCCACTTT.